What follows describes a single T cell receptor beta chain. Unique molecular identifiers were in the cDNA, with template-switch universal primer binding. TCRdb independently ran MiXCR on the 5' RACE reads; one entry per CDR3 protein. The table has more than 650,000 distinct CDR3 sequences, less than 7% seen once. Germline CDR1 is DFQATT and CDR2 is SNEGSKA (reference sequence). This CDR3 contains 13 residues. Germline trimming cut 6 bases from V and 4 bases from J; bases unmatched to any gene: 7. The sample comes from a study of identical twins. The sequenced sample consisted of naive T cells sorted from blood. The origin of this receptor is a man aged 18 to 29 in good health. The V and J genes are TRBV20-1 and TRBJ2-7; 9 positions agree with TRBD1. CDR3 residues: CSATRDREYEQYF. CDR3 in DNA: TGCAGTGCGACCCGGGACAGGGAGTACGAGCAGTACTTC.